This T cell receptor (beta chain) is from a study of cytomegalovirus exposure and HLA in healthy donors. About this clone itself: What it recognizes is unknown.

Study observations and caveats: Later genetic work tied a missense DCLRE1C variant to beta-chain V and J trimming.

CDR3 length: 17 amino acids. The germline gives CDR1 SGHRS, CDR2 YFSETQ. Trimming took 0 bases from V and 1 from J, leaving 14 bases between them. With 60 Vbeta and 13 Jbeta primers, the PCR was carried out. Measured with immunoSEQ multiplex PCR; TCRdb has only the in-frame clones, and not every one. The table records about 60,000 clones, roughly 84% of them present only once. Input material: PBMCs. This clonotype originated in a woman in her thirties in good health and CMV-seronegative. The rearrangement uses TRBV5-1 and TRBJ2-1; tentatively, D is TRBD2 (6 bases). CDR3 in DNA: TGCGCCAGCAGCTTGGGGGCGGGATTCTCATCCTACAATGAGCAGTTCTTC. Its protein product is CASSLGAGFSSYNEQFF.